This TCR beta chain appears in the sequencing data of a study of blood T cell repertoires in COVID-19. This clone was recorded once. Assay: immunoSEQ multiplex PCR; the TCRdb copy retains only in-frame clones and omits some. The sample comprises 130,000 to 150,000 clones, 70% to 80% of which are singletons, and roughly 3.6% rests with the top ten. Germline V lookup: CDR1 SGDLS, CDR2 YYNGEE. Trimming took off 0 bases at V and 13 bases at J, with 14 bases between the two ends. The CDR3 contains 14 residues. Sequenced sample: peripheral blood. The receptor was isolated from a man aged 55 to 70 with acute or convalescent COVID-19. The chain has TRBV9 and TRBJ1-6; no firm D call. CDR3 amino acids: CASSVEGRRGPLHF. CDR3 coding DNA: TGTGCCAGCAGCGTAGAAGGCAGGCGTGGGCCCCTCCACTTT.